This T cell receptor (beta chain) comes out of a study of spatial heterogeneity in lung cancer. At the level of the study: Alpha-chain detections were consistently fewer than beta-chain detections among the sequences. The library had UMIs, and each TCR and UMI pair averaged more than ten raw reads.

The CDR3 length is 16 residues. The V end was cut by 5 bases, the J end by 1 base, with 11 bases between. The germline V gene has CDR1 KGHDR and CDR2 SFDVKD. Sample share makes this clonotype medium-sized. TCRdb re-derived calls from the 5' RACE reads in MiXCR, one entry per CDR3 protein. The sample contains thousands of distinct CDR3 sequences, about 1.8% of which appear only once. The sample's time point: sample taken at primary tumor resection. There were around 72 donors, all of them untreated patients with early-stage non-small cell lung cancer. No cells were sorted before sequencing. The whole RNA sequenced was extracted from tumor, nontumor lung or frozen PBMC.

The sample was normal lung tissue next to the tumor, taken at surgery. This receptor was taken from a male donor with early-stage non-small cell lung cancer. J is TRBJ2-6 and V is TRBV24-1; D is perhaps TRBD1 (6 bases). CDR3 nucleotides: TGTGCCACCAGTGGGACAGAAAGGTCTGGGGCCAACGTCCTGACTTTC. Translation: CATSGTERSGANVLTF.